The 15 T cell receptor beta chains below were found in one sample sequenced in a study of regulatory T cells in long-lasting Graves disease. Stated time point: newly diagnosed GD, antithyroid drugs for less than 3 months. Preparation of the TCR library used RNA extracted from PBMCs. Arm-PCR with iRepertoire HTBI primers amplified the CDR3 regions for these TCR beta libraries. TCRdb analysed the multiplex PCR reads with MiXCR anew, one entry per CDR3 protein. The table has about 530,000 distinct CDR3 sequences, approximately 16% seen once. The same specimen was also included in a second study, on T cells in Graves' hyperthyroidism and ophthalmopathy.

The sample in question was peripheral blood mononuclear cells (PBMCs), obtained at new diagnosis, from a patient treated with antithyroid drugs. The receptors were gathered from a woman aged 35-65 years with Graves disease.

This clonotype was picked up a small number of times. V gene TRBV20-1 combines with J gene TRBJ2-2; TRBD2 matches at 12 bases. The V segment lost 2 bases and the J segment 1 base; nucleotides outside the gene matches: 2. CDR1 is DFQATT, CDR2 SNEGSKA, per germline (reference sequence). The CDR3 totals 16 residues. CDR3 amino acids: CSARKTSGGNTGELFF. Written as DNA, the CDR3 is TGCAGTGCTAGAAAGACTAGCGGGGGGAACACCGGGGAGCTGTTTTTT.

This clonotype was recorded many times. The chain employs TRBV28 and TRBJ1-2; unclear D gene. Trimming pared 2 bases from V and 4 bases from J, leaving 11 bases between. In germline, CDR1 is MDHEN, CDR2 SYDVKM. The CDR3 extends over 14 amino acids. CDR3: CASSLSEVAYGYTF. CDR3 nucleotides: TGTGCCAGCAGTTTAAGTGAGGTGGCCTATGGCTACACCTTC.

This clonotype was recorded many times. The chain is built from TRBV7-2 and TRBJ1-1; TRBD1 aligns across 7 bases. The germline CDR1 and CDR2 sequences are SGHTA and FQGNSA. This CDR3 spans 12 amino acids. J was trimmed by 9 bases and V by 3 bases; bases with no gene match: 4. The CDR3 nucleotides read TGTGCCAGCAGCTTGCAGACAGGGAAAGCTTTCTTT. It specifies CASSLQTGKAFF.

This clonotype has a count of ten or more. The gene calls are TRBV6-2 or TRBV6-3 and TRBJ1-2; the match to TRBD1 covers 7 bases. The J segment lost 3 bases and the V segment lost 5 bases, leaving 18 bases of the junction unmatched. The CDR3 is made up of 18 amino acids. Per germline, CDR1 MNHEY and CDR2 SVGEGT. CDR3 sequence: CASSRRAAPGQEHYGYTF. CDR3 sequence (DNA): TGTGCCAGCAGTCGCCGCGCCGCCCCAGGACAGGAACACTATGGCTACACCTTC.

This clonotype was seen more than once but under ten times. This chain links TRBV11-3 with TRBJ2-7, with D possibly matching TRBD1 (5 bases). The V end lost 3 bases, the J end lost 6 bases, and 9 bases lay between the germline ends. Germline CDR1 SGHNT, CDR2 YENEEA. CDR3 length: 12 amino acids. The CDR3 reads CASSLGTGEQYF. CDR3 bases: TGTGCCAGCAGCTTGGGAACAGGCGAGCAGTACTTC.

The genes are TRBV20-1 and TRBJ2-3, with 11 bases that match TRBD2. The CDR3 extends over 15 amino acids. Trimming at V came to 3 bases and at J to 4 bases, leaving 6 bases not matched to a gene. The germline V gene encodes CDR1 DFQATT and CDR2 SNEGSKA (reference sequence). The CDR3 spells CSARETSGVPDTQYF. The DNA of the CDR3 is TGCAGTGCTAGGGAGACTAGCGGGGTCCCAGATACGCAGTATTTT.

On this clonotype: A read error may explain this, as a much larger clone is one base away. The genes are TRBV12-5 and TRBJ1-1; D not certain. This CDR3 contains 14 residues. Germline-derived CDR1 and CDR2 are LGHNT and FRNRAP. CDR3 sequence reads: CASGIPGGGTGAFF. As DNA, the CDR3 is TGTGCTAGTGGGATACCGGGAGGAGGAACTGGAGCTTTCTTT. Using reference TRBV12-5 and TRBJ1-1 for the parts outside the CDR3, the full variable domain is DARVTQTPRHKVTEMGQEVTMRCQPILGHNTVFWYRQTMMQGLELLAYFRNRAPLDDSGMPKDRFSAEMPDATLATLKIQPSEPRDSAVYFCASGIPGGGTGAFFGQGTRLTVV.

This clonotype has a count of ten or more. The chain employs TRBV6-1 and TRBJ2-6, with TRBD1 as a possible D gene (6 bases). V lost 8 bases and J 12 bases, leaving 26 bases between the germline ends. The CDR3 covers 16 residues. Germline CDR1 and CDR2: MNHNS and SASEGT. CDR3: CASGFLRGQGVSVLTF. The CDR3 DNA is TGTGCCAGCGGCTTCCTAAGGGGACAAGGGGTTTCCGTCCTGACTTTC.

In this sample, this clonotype turned up many times. CDR3 sequence reads: CASSFQDMAGNEQFF. As DNA, the CDR3 is TGTGCCAGCAGTTTCCAAGATATGGCGGGCAATGAGCAGTTCTTC. The chain carries TRBV28 and TRBJ2-1; D might be TRBD2 (5 bases). Between the trimmed V and J ends, which lost 3 bases and 6 bases, there was a span of 15 bases. This CDR3 is built from 15 residues. Germline assignment: CDR1 MDHEN and CDR2 SYDVKM.

This clonotype was seen at least ten times. The rearrangement uses TRBV12-3 or TRBV12-4 and TRBJ1-2, with D unclear. Trimming pared 1 base from V and 4 bases from J, leaving 4 bases between. This CDR3 contains 12 residues. The CDR3 nucleotides are TGTGCCAGCAGTTTAGGGCTCTATGGCTACACCTTC. This codes for CASSLGLYGYTF.

This clonotype was seen only a few times. The chain recombines TRBV6-2 or TRBV6-3 with TRBJ1-1, with TRBD1 matching over 11 bases. The CDR3 extends over 17 amino acids. V was pared by 3 bases and J by 5 bases, with 11 bases of the junction left unmatched. CDR1 and CDR2 (germline): MNHEY, SVGEGT. In DNA form, the CDR3 reads TGTGCCAGCAGTTATCTCGGACAGGGGGCGTTGAGGACTGAAGCTTTCTTT. It is translated as CASSYLGQGALRTEAFF.

The chain has TRBV12-3 or TRBV12-4 and TRBJ2-3; 8 positions match TRBD1. Trimming at V came to 9 bases and at J to 4 bases, leaving 12 bases not matched to a gene. The CDR3 consists of 15 residues. The CDR3 DNA sequence: TGTGCCAGTAGTATTGCAGGGGGCGACCCAGATACGCAGTATTTT. This gives the protein CASSIAGGDPDTQYF.

This clonotype turned up a few times. The genes are TRBV29-1 and TRBJ1-1; perhaps TRBD1 as D (5 bases). The CDR3 spans 13 residues. V lost 4 bases and J lost 3, with 12 bases in between. CDR1 SQVTM and CDR2 ANQGSEA come from the germline V gene. The CDR3 reads CSVVRDEDTEAFF. The DNA for the CDR3 is TGCAGCGTTGTAAGGGACGAGGACACTGAAGCTTTCTTT.

In DNA form, the CDR3 reads TGTGCCAGCAGTTTACTCCCGGGACAGGGACCAGATACGCAGTATTTT. Protein product: CASSLLPGQGPDTQYF. The chain joins TRBV27 to TRBJ2-3, with 9 bases matching TRBD1. Per the germline V gene, CDR1 is MNHEY and CDR2 is SMNVEV (reference sequence). Trimming cost V 2 bases and J 4 bases; bases outside gene matches: 7. This CDR3 region has 16 residues.

The V call is TRBV11-2, the J call TRBJ1-1, with D unresolved. Between the trimmed V and J ends, which lost 5 bases and 5 bases, there was a span of 21 bases. The CDR3 runs 16 residues. Germline values: CDR1 SGHAT, CDR2 FQNNGV. CDR3 nucleotide sequence: TGTGCCAGCAGCCCCAGACCCGGAAGCACGGGGACTGAAGCTTTCTTT. As protein: CASSPRPGSTGTEAFF.